This is a list of T cell receptor beta chains from one sample in a study of T cells after yellow fever vaccination. From the 5' RACE reads, TCRdb called clonotypes with MiXCR, one entry per CDR3 protein. The sample records about 300,000 distinct CDR3 sequences, 8.7% being singletons. This sample comprised CD4+ T cells sorted from PBMCs, obtained 5 days after the yellow fever booster vaccination. The receptors derive from a man younger than 35 who received the YFV17D yellow fever vaccine. The conserved cysteine and the conserved F or W are not part of the CDR3 here.

>TRBV4-2
ASSQDWGQETQY
>TRBV12-3/TRBV12-4
ASSLAGNRYNEQF
>TRBV5-1
ASSLGSLLWYNEQF
>TRBV19
ASSPGRGPTGELF
>TRBV12-3/TRBV12-4
ASSFRLAGGELF
>TRBV20-1
SARVVNGDEQF
>TRBV5-4
ASSLAAKSTDTQY
>TRBV28
ASSYRDRGRYQPQH
>TRBV20-1
SAIPGLVNEKLF
>TRBV27
ASSLRQGGTQYEQY
>TRBV4-1
ASSRRANYGYT
>TRBV20-1
SANRAGTGRSPLH
>TRBV20-1
SVKQGAGSNQPQH
>TRBV7-8
ASSLGIRNTEAF
>TRBV18
ASSRDSFQETQY
>TRBV15
ATSRVTGRETQY
>TRBV30
AHPRVNYGYT
>TRBV7-9
ASSLAEGGSPLNEKLF
>TRBV7-2
ASSLANPGELF
>TRBV27
ASRPPGSSYNSPLH
>TRBV25-1
ASTVAGEETQY
>TRBV7-2
ASSTAEKGGQF
>TRBV12-5
ASGLVPTVSNQPQH
>TRBV6-4
ASSDAGAMTVDTQY
>TRBV9
ASSAISFTDTQY
>TRBV5-1
ASRLLVQGSSGYT
>TRBV7-9
ASSPETGATAF
>TRBV28
ASTRSDTQY
>TRBV20-1
SASNWGAGNTIY
>TRBV6-5
ASSPRGAVNQPQH
>TRBV20-1
SAISGGTSTDTQY
>TRBV5-1
ASRQDSNQPQH
>TRBV28
ASSPNRAGVRLSYEQY
>TRBV5-1
ASSSPGEETQY
>TRBV3-1
ASSRVGENIQY
>TRBV7-9
ASSFGTGYEQY
>TRBV10-3
AISATGNYGYT
>TRBV20-1
SARDPGTSSTDTQY
>TRBV7-2
ASSLGRLAGGELF
>TRBV28
ASNSPPGANTGELF
>TRBV18
ASSPSGGHGYT
>TRBV5-4
ASSLYSGKVGELF
>TRBV7-2
ASSSELIQTQY
>TRBV29-1
SALPTGGAGDTQY
>TRBV7-6
ASSLEGGGGYT
>TRBV18
ASSRGGDNEQF
>TRBV12-3/TRBV12-4
ASSLSGGADTQY
>TRBV5-1
ASSLAGNPDTQY
>TRBV4-1
ASSQDPWQDHTDTQY
>TRBV7-9
ASSRGQGGQPQH
>TRBV4-3
ASSHSARDREVF
>TRBV29-1
SVGGAWTGDFNTEAF
>TRBV5-5
ASSLVVSPTGSPLH
>TRBV7-8
ASSFRVISGANVLT
>TRBV19
ASSIAGQGKAF
>TRBV4-1
ASSQGGTGANVLT
>TRBV10-2
ASRNRVFGADTQY
>TRBV5-6
ATRERGRTDTQY
>TRBV12-3/TRBV12-4
ASSLEQLAKNIQY